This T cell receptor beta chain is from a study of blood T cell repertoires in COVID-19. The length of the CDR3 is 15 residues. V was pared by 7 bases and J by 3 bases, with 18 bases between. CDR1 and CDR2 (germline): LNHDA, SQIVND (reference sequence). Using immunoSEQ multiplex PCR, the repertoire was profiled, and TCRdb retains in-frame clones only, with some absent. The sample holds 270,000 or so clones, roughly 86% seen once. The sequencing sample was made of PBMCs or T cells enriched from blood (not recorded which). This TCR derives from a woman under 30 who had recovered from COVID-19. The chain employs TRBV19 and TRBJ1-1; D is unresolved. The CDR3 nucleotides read TGTGCCAGTACCGATCCCTCCCCCCGGTACACTGAAGCTTTCTTT. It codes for CASTDPSPRYTEAFF.